This TCR beta chain comes out of a study of blood T cell repertoires in COVID-19. From germline, CDR1 is SGHRS and CDR2 YFSETQ. V was pared by 2 bases and J by 1 base, with 6 bases between. The CDR3 runs 13 residues. Sequencing used immunoSEQ multiplex PCR; TCRdb keeps in-frame clones, though not all of them. Among 85,000 to 95,000 clones listed, about nine tenths were seen once. The sample was peripheral blood. The sequence came from a man between 60 and 75 years old with acute or convalescent COVID-19. This rearrangement joins TRBV5-1 to TRBJ1-1, with D hard to call. DNA for the CDR3: TGCGCCAGCAGCTTCGGAGGGAACACTGAAGCTTTCTTT. Translation gives CASSFGGNTEAFF. Together with reference TRBV5-1 and TRBJ1-1, the CDR3 gives the full variable domain: KAGVTQTPRYLIKTRGQQVTLSCSPISGHRSVSWYQQTPGQGLQFLFEYFSETQRNKGNFPGRFSGRQFSNSRSEMNVSTLELGDSALYLCASSFGGNTEAFFGQGTRLTVV.